A single sample gave rise to the 24 T cell receptor beta chains below, sequenced in a study of T-cell reconstitution after alpha-beta-depleted transplantation in children. This sample's TCRbeta library carried unique molecular identifier barcodes. Using its own MiXCR run on the PCR reads, TCRdb lists one record per CDR3 protein. The sample has a few hundred thousand distinct CDR3 sequences, around an eighth seen once; the top ten hold 4.5% to 6%. The material sequenced was PBMCs from the stem cell graft donor, taken from the stem cell graft. The receptors were sampled from a human donor who donated a stem cell graft to a child with combined immunodeficiency.

At least ten counts were recorded for this clonotype. This chain joins TRBV29-1 and TRBJ1-2, with D unresolved. V lost 2 bases to trimming and J lost 0 bases, with 7 bases between them. Germline V gene sequence: CDR1 SQVTM, CDR2 ANQGSEA. The CDR3 length is 13 residues. The CDR3 DNA sequence: TGCAGCGTTGAAAGGGCCGCTAACTATGGCTACACCTTC. Its protein is CSVERAANYGYTF.

This clonotype was detected a few times. This chain uses TRBV20-1 with TRBJ2-7; 8 nucleotides align to TRBD2. V dropped 0 bases and J dropped 6; count of bases not matched to a gene: 10. Per germline, CDR1 DFQATT and CDR2 SNEGSKA (reference sequence). The CDR3 loop spans 15 amino acids. The CDR3 coding sequence is TGCAGTGCTAGAGATTTGGGACTAGTTCTGTCCGAGCAGTACTTC. This sequence encodes CSARDLGLVLSEQYF.

This clonotype has ten or more counts. This chain uses TRBV10-3 with TRBJ2-1; maybe TRBD2 (6 bases). The CDR3 is 11 amino acids. Germline loops: CDR1 ENHRY, CDR2 SYGVKD. The V end was cut by 10 bases, the J end by 6 bases, with 10 bases between. The CDR3 here is CATRGGNEQFF. The CDR3 DNA reads TGTGCCACTCGGGGAGGCAATGAGCAGTTCTTC.

There are many counts of this clonotype. V usage is TRBV2 and J usage is TRBJ2-7; no clear D gene. Trimming cost V 7 bases and J 3 bases, with 13 bases left between them. The CDR3 is 13 residues long. CDR1 and CDR2 (germline): SNHLY, FYNNEI. CDR3 region: CASTKADSYEQYF. Here the CDR3 DNA reads TGTGCCAGCACCAAGGCAGATAGCTACGAGCAGTACTTC.

At least ten counts were recorded for this clonotype. The chain recombines TRBV7-2 with TRBJ2-1, with 8 bases that match TRBD1. The V gene end was trimmed by 1 base and the J gene end by 9 bases; junction bases not matched to a gene: 5. Germline lookup yields CDR1 SGHTA and CDR2 FQGNSA. This CDR3 contains 14 residues. This chain's CDR3 is CASSLGTGNSEQFF. DNA of the CDR3: TGTGCCAGCAGCTTAGGGACAGGGAACAGTGAGCAGTTCTTC.

In its sample, this clonotype was seen a few times. This rearrangement joins TRBV7-2 to TRBJ1-1, with D unclear. The CDR3 spans 16 residues. With 2 bases removed from V and 1 base from J, the gap between germline ends came to 14 bases. CDR1 is SGHTA, CDR2 FQGNSA, per germline. The CDR3 DNA reads TGTGCCAGCAGCTTATTCCCCCTTGACGAGAACACTGAAGCTTTCTTT. Encoded protein: CASSLFPLDENTEAFF.

The V gene is TRBV7-9, the J gene TRBJ2-2, with 9 bases that match TRBD1. The CDR3 sequence is 16 residues long. Trimming removed 4 bases from V and 3 bases from J; junction bases left unmatched: 6. The germline CDR1 and CDR2 sequences are SEHNR and FQNEAQ (reference sequence). The DNA of the CDR3 is TGTGCCAGCAGCTCGAGGACAGGGGTGGACACCGGGGAGCTGTTTTTT. As protein: CASSSRTGVDTGELFF.

V gene TRBV7-8 combines with J gene TRBJ2-1, with a weak D call TRBD1 (6 bases). Deletions cut 2 bases from V and 4 bases from J, with 15 bases between. The germline V gene encodes CDR1 SGHVS and CDR2 FQNEAQ. The CDR3 has 16 amino acids. CDR3 sequence reads: CASSLLGAPGYNEQFF. As DNA, the CDR3 is TGTGCCAGCAGCTTATTGGGGGCCCCCGGGTACAATGAGCAGTTCTTC.

As concerns this clonotype: A much larger clone lies one base from this, so it may be a read error. The chain carries TRBV29-1 and TRBJ2-7; no clear D gene. The CDR3 runs to 13 residues. Germline V gives CDR1 SQVTM, CDR2 ANQGSEA. The CDR3 loop is CSVAPYSSCEQYF. DNA for the CDR3: TGCAGCGTTGCTCCGTACAGCTCCTGCGAGCAGTACTTC.

This clonotype has a handful of counts. V is TRBV12-3 or TRBV12-4 and J is TRBJ2-5; the match to TRBD2 covers 8 bases. The CDR3 covers 15 residues. V was clipped by 1 base and J by 4 bases; unmatched bases: 5. The CDR3 region has the DNA TGTGCCAGCAGTTTAGGGACTAGCCCCGCAGAGACCCAGTACTTC. Translated: CASSLGTSPAETQYF.

This clonotype was seen only once. The chain links TRBV3-1 to TRBJ2-5, with TRBD2 as a possible D gene (6 bases). Trimming removed 4 bases at V and 4 bases at J, with 16 bases between. The germline V gene has CDR1 LGHDT and CDR2 YNNKEL (reference sequence). The CDR3 has 15 amino acids. The CDR3 loop is CASSLLATGSETQYF. As DNA, the CDR3 is TGTGCCAGCAGCCTTCTAGCGACGGGATCAGAGACCCAGTACTTC.

The J gene is TRBJ1-1, the V gene TRBV7-8, with a possible D match to TRBD1 (5 bases). Looked up from germline, CDR1 is SGHVS and CDR2 is FQNEAQ. V was shortened by 5 bases and J by 6 bases, with 16 bases between the two germline ends. The CDR3 runs to 14 residues. CDR3 sequence (DNA): TGTGCCAGCAGCCCCCGGTTGGGGGGGGCTGAAGCTTTCTTT. The encoded protein is CASSPRLGGAEAFF.

This chain joins TRBV6-2 or TRBV6-3 and TRBJ1-5, with D possibly TRBD1 on 5 matching bases. V was pared by 0 bases and J by 6 bases, with 18 bases between. Germline V gene lookup returns CDR1 MNHEY and CDR2 SVGEGT. The CDR3 is made up of 17 amino acids. CDR3 amino acids: CASSYSSPAGRTQPQHF. The CDR3 nucleotides read TGTGCCAGCAGTTACTCGAGTCCCGCGGGACGGACTCAGCCCCAGCATTTT.

This clonotype was detected a few times. This chain joins TRBV2 and TRBJ2-5; 9 bases are a match to TRBD2. This CDR3 spans 18 amino acids. CDR1 is SNHLY, CDR2 FYNNEI, per germline. With 1 base clipped from V and 4 bases from J, the junction kept 13 bases outside the gene matches. The CDR3 DNA sequence: TGTGCCAGCAGTGAAGTGCGGCGGGGGGGCCAAGGAGTAGAGACCCAGTACTTC. This sequence encodes CASSEVRRGGQGVETQYF.

As to this clonotype: A much larger clone differs from this one at a single base, so this may be a read error. The V and J genes are TRBV4-3 and TRBJ2-7, with TRBD2 identical over 10 bases. The germline V gene encodes CDR1 LGHNA and CDR2 YSLEER. This CDR3 is 14 amino acids long. Trimming at V came to 7 bases and at J to 2 bases, leaving 5 bases not matched to a gene. The CDR3 region has the DNA TGCGCCAGCACCCGACTAGCGGGTCCCTACGAGCAGTACTTC. Protein: CASTRLAGPYEQYF.

This clonotype has only a few counts. V usage is TRBV27 and J usage is TRBJ1-5; the D is unclear. This CDR3 is 13 amino acids long. The ends were cut back, 6 bases at V and 4 bases at J, with 10 bases in the middle. From germline, CDR1 is MNHEY and CDR2 SMNVEV (reference sequence). CDR3 DNA: TGTGCCAGCAGCTACGGAGTAAATCAGCCCCAGCATTTT. This translates into CASSYGVNQPQHF.

The V gene is TRBV30, the J gene TRBJ2-7, with D perhaps TRBD1 or TRBD2 (6 bases each). This CDR3 has 16 amino acids. In germline, CDR1 is GTSNPN, CDR2 SVGIG (reference sequence). Trimming stripped 2 bases from V and 2 bases from J, with 19 bases between. DNA for the CDR3: TGTGCCTGGAGTAATGGGGTAGGGGGGATAACCTACGAGCAGTACTTC. It codes for CAWSNGVGGITYEQYF.

This clonotype was detected many times. The V call is TRBV15, the J call TRBJ1-2, with 7 nucleotides matching TRBD1. Per germline, CDR1 LNHNV and CDR2 YYDKDF (reference sequence). The CDR3 contains 18 residues. J was trimmed by 4 bases and V by 0 bases; bases with no gene match: 14. Written as DNA, the CDR3 is TGTGCCACCAGCAGAGACTCGCACCTCCGGGACAGAGTCTATGGCTACACCTTC. This translates into CATSRDSHLRDRVYGYTF.

The chain carries TRBV12-3 or TRBV12-4 and TRBJ1-5; no firm D call. V was shortened by 3 bases and J by 4 bases, with 7 bases between the two germline ends. This CDR3 spans 13 amino acids. The CDR3 reads CASSLRHNQPQHF. The CDR3 DNA is TGTGCCAGCAGTTTGAGGCATAATCAGCCCCAGCATTTT.

This chain links TRBV24-1 with TRBJ2-1, with 8 nucleotides matching TRBD1. In germline, CDR1 is KGHDR, CDR2 SFDVKD. This CDR3 comprises 14 residues. With V trimmed by 3 bases and J by 6 bases, 3 bases remained unmatched. The CDR3 is CATSDDGQGNEQFF. The DNA of the CDR3 is TGTGCCACCAGTGATGACGGACAGGGCAATGAGCAGTTCTTC.

This clonotype was recorded a few times. The chain links TRBV18 to TRBJ2-2, with 7 bases that match TRBD1. The germline gives CDR1 KGHSH, CDR2 LQKENI. The ends lost 0 bases at V and 4 bases at J; junction bases unmatched: 8. This CDR3 has 17 amino acids. The CDR3 sequence is CASSPPRGQVITGELFF. The CDR3 coding sequence is TGTGCCAGCTCACCACCCCGCGGACAGGTTATCACCGGGGAGCTGTTTTTT.

The CDR3 is CAWIRTKGSGANVLTF. CDR3 DNA sequence: TGTGCCTGGATACGGACCAAGGGCTCTGGGGCCAACGTCCTGACTTTC. The chain employs TRBV30 and TRBJ2-6; D gene ambiguous. The CDR3 extends over 16 amino acids. Germline V gene data show CDR1 as GTSNPN and CDR2 as SVGIG (reference sequence). The ends were cut back, 4 bases at V and 0 bases at J, with 13 bases in the middle.

The chain has TRBV10-3 and TRBJ1-2; D uncertain. The CDR3 runs 17 residues. Trimming stripped 3 bases from V and 2 bases from J, with 19 bases between. Germline V gene data show CDR1 as ENHRY and CDR2 as SYGVKD. In DNA form, the CDR3 reads TGTGCCATCAGTGACCGGGCATCCGAAACTCTCAACTATGGCTACACCTTC. Translating gives CAISDRASETLNYGYTF.

Details on this clonotype: This is likely a read error, given that the CDR3 carries no conserved phenylalanine or tryptophan at its end. This chain joins TRBV7-6 and TRBJ2-2; D unresolved. Germline-derived CDR1 and CDR2 are SGHVS and FNYEAQ. The CDR3 is 17 residues long. Between the trimmed V and J ends, which lost 1 base and 3 bases, there was a span of 15 bases. The CDR3 loop is CASSLEGYSKYTGELFY. CDR3 coding DNA: TGTGCCAGCAGCTTAGAGGGCTACTCGAAATACACCGGGGAGCTGTTTTAT.